Listed below are T cell receptor beta chains from one sample, sequenced in a study of blood T cell repertoires in COVID-19. TCRdb keeps only in-frame clones here, not all; method: immunoSEQ multiplex PCR. The repertoire holds a few hundred thousand clones, about 90% seen once, with around 1.3% in the top ten. Sequenced input: PBMCs or T cells enriched from blood (not recorded which). These receptor sequences come from a human donor in a cohort exposed to, infected with or recovered from COVID-19 (not recorded which). The donor label of this sample is uncertain. CDR3s include the opening cysteine and the closing phenylalanine or tryptophan. The D gene is left open where the match is weak. The size entry is marked missing in some rows and otherwise reads once, few, many or a size class.

TRBV4-1	-	-	TRBJ1-1	CASSQPLQPVRKAFF	TGCGCCAGCAGCCAGCCCCTACAGCCCGTTCGGAAAGCTTTCTTT
TRBV11-3	-	-	TRBJ2-1	CASSPPLSSEQFF	TGTGCCAGCAGCCCCCCCTTATCCTCCGAGCAGTTCTTC
TRBV5-1	-	-	TRBJ1-1	CASSLAGKNTEAFF	TGCGCCAGCAGCTTGGCCGGGAAGAACACTGAAGCTTTCTTT
TRBV3-1/TRBV3-2	-	TRBD2	TRBJ2-5	CASSQGSRGETQYF	TGTGCCAGCAGCCAAGGCTCGCGGGGGGAGACCCAGTACTTC
TRBV5-1	-	TRBD1	TRBJ2-7	CASSFRDRVSEQYF	TGCGCCAGCAGCTTCAGGGACAGGGTCTCCGAGCAGTACTTC
TRBV30	-	-	TRBJ1-6	CAWSEGYGPLHF	TGTGCCTGGAGTGAGGGGTATGGACCCCTCCACTTT
TRBV7-3	-	-	TRBJ1-2	CASSLGDGDGYTF	TGTGCCAGCAGCCTAGGGGATGGCGATGGCTACACCTTC
TRBV10-3	-	TRBD2	TRBJ2-7	CAISGGTSGVNEQYF	TGTGCCATCAGTGGAGGGACTAGCGGGGTCAACGAGCAGTACTTC
TRBV5-6	-	-	TRBJ2-7	CASSRLSGRGGYEQYF	TGTGCCAGCAGCCGCCTCTCGGGGCGGGGAGGATACGAGCAGTACTTC
TRBV11-2	-	-	TRBJ1-1	CASSLSRVRTEAFF	TGTGCCAGCAGCTTATCCAGGGTACGGACTGAAGCTTTCTTT
TRBV29-1	-	-	TRBJ2-3	CSVGGGGADTQYF	TGCAGCGTTGGGGGGGGCGGTGCAGATACGCAGTATTTT
TRBV2	-	-	TRBJ1-1	CASSVRRENTEAFF	TGTGCCAGCAGTGTACGACGGGAGAACACTGAAGCTTTCTTT
TRBV4-3	-	-	TRBJ1-1	CASSQEYKSEAFF	TGCGCCAGCAGCCAAGAGTACAAATCCGAAGCTTTCTTT
TRBV5-1	-	-	TRBJ2-5	CASSLDSGGATQYF	TGCGCCAGCAGCTTGGATAGCGGAGGAGCGACCCAGTACTTC
TRBV5-6	once	-	TRBJ2-6	CAGFEASGANVLTF	TGTGCCGGATTCGAGGCCTCTGGGGCCAACGTCCTGACTTTC
TRBV18	-	TRBD1	TRBJ2-1	CASSPPPGQGILFF	TGTGCCAGCTCACCTCCCCCGGGACAGGGGATTCTGTTCTTC
TRBV27	once	-	TRBJ2-5	CASSLSTGIRQETQYF	TGTGCCAGCAGTTTATCTACAGGGATCCGCCAAGAGACCCAGTACTTC
TRBV6-6	once	TRBD1	TRBJ2-4	CASSYSDRDRDIQYF	TGTGCCAGCAGTTACTCAGACCGGGACAGAGACATTCAGTACTTC
TRBV7-9	-	TRBD1	TRBJ1-1	CASDPGQGGTEAFF	TGTGCCAGCGACCCGGGACAGGGTGGGACTGAAGCTTTCTTT
TRBV18	-	-	TRBJ1-1	CASSPQQGGTEAFF	TGTGCCAGCTCACCACAACAGGGTGGCACTGAAGCTTTCTTT
TRBV19	-	TRBD2	TRBJ2-7	CASSVGSGGTYEQYF	TGTGCCAGTAGTGTGGGTAGCGGGGGTACCTACGAGCAGTACTTC
TRBV30	-	-	TRBJ1-5	CAWGNEQGNQPQHF	TGTGCCTGGGGGAATGAACAGGGCAATCAGCCCCAGCATTTT
TRBV5-8	-	-	TRBJ2-1	CASRGWGRGYNEQFF	TGTGCCAGCAGGGGTTGGGGCAGGGGATACAATGAGCAGTTCTTC
TRBV4-1	-	TRBD1	TRBJ1-2	CASSQAIGQGALNYGYTF	TGCGCCAGCAGCCAAGCTATTGGACAGGGAGCCCTCAACTATGGCTACACCTTC
TRBV6-4	-	-	TRBJ1-5	CASVMQGGQPQHF	TGTGCCAGCGTAATGCAGGGCGGTCAGCCCCAGCATTTT
TRBV4-2	-	-	TRBJ1-6	CASSHTEARNSPLHF	TGTGCCAGCAGCCACACCGAGGCCCGGAATTCACCCCTCCACTTT
TRBV5-3	-	TRBD2	TRBJ2-4	CARSKVAGGNIQYF	TGTGCCAGAAGCAAAGTAGCGGGGGGAAACATTCAGTACTTC
TRBV7-7	-	TRBD1	TRBJ2-7	CASSFDSTGTGENPF	TGTGCCAGCAGCTTCGACAGCACCGGGACAGGGGAAAATCCCTTC
TRBV2	-	TRBD2	TRBJ2-6	CASRGLTWTSSGANVLTF	TGTGCCAGCAGGGGACTAACCTGGACTTCCTCTGGGGCCAACGTCCTGACTTTC
TRBV7-8	-	TRBD2	TRBJ2-2	CASSLQAGGPYTGELFF	TGTGCCAGCAGCTTACAGGCGGGGGGGCCGTACACCGGGGAGCTGTTTTTT
TRBV7-3	-	-	TRBJ2-2	CASSPANTGELFF	TGTGCCAGCAGCCCAGCGAACACCGGGGAGCTGTTTTTT
TRBV12-5	-	-	TRBJ2-7	CASGRLGWEQYF	TGTGCTAGTGGTCGACTAGGCTGGGAGCAGTACTTC
TRBV3-1/TRBV3-2	-	-	TRBJ2-1	CASSLFGGMNEQFF	TGTGCCAGCAGCCTCTTCGGCGGGATGAATGAGCAGTTCTTC
TRBV18	-	TRBD1	TRBJ2-7	CASSPRADRGPEQYF	TGTGCCAGCTCACCAAGGGCGGACAGGGGGCCCGAGCAGTACTTC
TRBV15	-	-	TRBJ1-2	CATSRADGANYGYTF	TGTGCCACCAGCAGAGCCGACGGAGCTAACTATGGCTACACCTTC
TRBV6-5	-	-	TRBJ2-1	CASSYGVRDHEQFF	TGTGCCAGCAGTTACGGGGTCAGGGATCATGAGCAGTTCTTC
TRBV7-2	-	TRBD1	TRBJ1-2	CASSSGQGDSGYTF	TGTGCCAGCAGCTCCGGACAGGGGGACAGTGGCTACACCTTC
TRBV3-1/TRBV3-2	-	TRBD1	TRBJ1-2	CASSRGQGQGYTF	TGTGCCAGCAGCCGGGGACAGGGGCAAGGCTACACCTTC
TRBV3-1/TRBV3-2	-	-	TRBJ2-3	CASSHPSDTTDTQYF	TGTGCCAGCAGCCACCCCTCAGATACCACAGATACGCAGTATTTT
TRBV15	-	-	TRBJ2-3	CATSRDRETDTQYF	TGTGCCACCAGCAGAGATCGGGAGACAGATACGCAGTATTTT
TRBV4-3	once	-	TRBJ1-4	CASSQESGLANEKLFF	TGCGCCAGCAGCCAAGAATCTGGGCTGGCTAATGAAAAACTGTTTTTT
TRBV6-5	-	TRBD1	TRBJ2-7	CASTESRDSSYEQYF	TGTGCCAGCACCGAATCCAGGGACAGTTCCTACGAGCAGTACTTC
TRBV24-1	once	TRBD1	TRBJ1-1	CATSDSTGGDTEAFF	TGTGCCACCAGTGATTCTACAGGGGGGGACACTGAAGCTTTCTTT
TRBV9	once	TRBD2	TRBJ2-3	CASSVRAGGWTDTQYF	TGTGCCAGCAGCGTCAGAGCGGGGGGATGGACAGATACGCAGTATTTT
TRBV7-2	-	TRBD2	TRBJ2-5	CASSLESSGEETQYF	TGTGCCAGCAGCTTAGAGTCTAGCGGGGAAGAGACCCAGTACTTC
TRBV6-1	-	TRBD1	TRBJ1-1	CASSETGVDTEAFF	TGTGCCAGCAGTGAAACAGGGGTGGACACTGAAGCTTTCTTT
TRBV2	-	TRBD1	TRBJ2-7	CASSRSGTDYEQYF	TGTGCCAGCAGTCGCTCCGGGACAGACTACGAGCAGTACTTC
TRBV13	few	TRBD1	TRBJ1-2	CASSTGQGGTPDGYTF	TGTGCCAGCAGCACCGGACAGGGGGGGACTCCTGATGGCTACACCTTC
TRBV3-1/TRBV3-2	-	-	TRBJ1-6	CASSQVEGSPLHF	TGTGCCAGCAGCCAAGTAGAGGGTTCACCCCTCCACTTT
TRBV7-2	-	TRBD1	TRBJ1-3	CASSLGPDRGDTIYF	TGTGCCAGCAGCTTAGGGCCGGACAGGGGAGACACCATATATTTT
TRBV4-1	-	-	TRBJ1-4	CASSQVATNEKLFF	TGCGCCAGCAGCCAAGTGGCCACTAATGAAAAACTGTTTTTT
TRBV7-2	-	-	TRBJ1-3	CASSLGGTGSGNTIYF	TGTGCCAGCAGCTTAGGTGGCACAGGCTCTGGAAACACCATATATTTT
TRBV6-5	-	-	TRBJ1-2	CASTPGDGYGYTF	TGTGCCAGCACCCCAGGGGACGGCTATGGCTACACCTTC
TRBV4-3	-	TRBD1	TRBJ2-2	CASSQDRQGTGELFF	TGCGCCAGCAGCCAAGATAGACAGGGGACCGGGGAGCTGTTTTTT
TRBV30	once	TRBD1	TRBJ2-4	CAWSLGQVGIQYF	TGTGCCTGGAGTTTGGGACAGGTCGGCATTCAGTACTTC
TRBV7-2	-	-	TRBJ1-3	CASSFPGTLGNTIYF	TGTGCCAGCAGCTTCCCCGGGACTCTAGGAAACACCATATATTTT
TRBV3-1/TRBV3-2	-	-	TRBJ1-1	CASSHPSGKGEAFF	TGTGCCAGCAGCCACCCTAGCGGTAAGGGTGAAGCTTTCTTT
TRBV14	-	TRBD2	TRBJ2-2	CASSPRTSGGYYTGELFF	TGTGCCAGCAGCCCCCGGACTAGCGGGGGGTATTACACCGGGGAGCTGTTTTTT
TRBV19	-	-	TRBJ1-5	CASSIGARQGSWFNQPQHF	TGTGCCAGTAGTATTGGGGCTCGGCAGGGGTCATGGTTCAATCAGCCCCAGCATTTT